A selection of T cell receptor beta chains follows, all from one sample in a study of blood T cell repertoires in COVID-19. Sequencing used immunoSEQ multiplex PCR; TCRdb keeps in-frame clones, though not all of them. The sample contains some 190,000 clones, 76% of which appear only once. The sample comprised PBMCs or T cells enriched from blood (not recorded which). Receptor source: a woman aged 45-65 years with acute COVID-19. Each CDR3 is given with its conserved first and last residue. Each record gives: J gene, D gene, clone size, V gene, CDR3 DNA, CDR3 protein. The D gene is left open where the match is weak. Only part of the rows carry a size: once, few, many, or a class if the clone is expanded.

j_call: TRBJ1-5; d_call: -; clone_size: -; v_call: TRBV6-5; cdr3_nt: TGTGCCAGCGGGCAGGTTCAGCCCCAGCATTTT; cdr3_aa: CASGQVQPQHF
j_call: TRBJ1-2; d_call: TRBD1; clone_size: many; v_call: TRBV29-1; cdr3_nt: TGCAGCGTCAATCCGGGACAGGGGGTATCTAACTATGGCTACACCTTC; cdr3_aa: CSVNPGQGVSNYGYTF
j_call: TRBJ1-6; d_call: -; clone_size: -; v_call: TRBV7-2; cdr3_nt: TGTGCCAGCAGGCCTGAACGGTATAATTCACCCCTCCACTTT; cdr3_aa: CASRPERYNSPLHF
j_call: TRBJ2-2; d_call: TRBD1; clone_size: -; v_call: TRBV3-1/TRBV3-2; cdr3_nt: TGTGCCAGCAGCCCTCACACGGGACAGGGGGCGGGCACCGGGGAGCTGTTTTTT; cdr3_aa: CASSPHTGQGAGTGELFF
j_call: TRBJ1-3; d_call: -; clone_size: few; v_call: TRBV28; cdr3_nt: TGTGCCAGTACGGACTCTTTTGGAAACACCATATATTTT; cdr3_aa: CASTDSFGNTIYF
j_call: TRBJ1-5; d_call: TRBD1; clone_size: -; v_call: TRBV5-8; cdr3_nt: TGTGCCAGCAGCTTGGCCAGTCAGGGGGGTCAGCCCCAGCATTTT; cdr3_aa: CASSLASQGGQPQHF
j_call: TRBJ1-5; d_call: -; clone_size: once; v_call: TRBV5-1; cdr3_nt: TGCGCCAGCAGTCCACTTGACAGTAGCAATCAGCCCCAGCATTTT; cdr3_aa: CASSPLDSSNQPQHF
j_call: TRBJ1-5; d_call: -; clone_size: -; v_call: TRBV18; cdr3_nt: TGTGCCAGCTCACCACAGGGGGTGAATAGCAATCAGCCCCAGCATTTT; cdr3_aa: CASSPQGVNSNQPQHF
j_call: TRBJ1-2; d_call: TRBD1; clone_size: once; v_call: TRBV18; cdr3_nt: TGTGCCAGCTCAGCGACCGGACAGGGGGGCCTCTATGGCTACACCTTC; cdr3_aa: CASSATGQGGLYGYTF
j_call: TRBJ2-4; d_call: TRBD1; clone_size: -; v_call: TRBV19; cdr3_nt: TGTGCCAGTAGGGACAGGTTGGGCAAAAACATTCAGTACTTC; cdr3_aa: CASRDRLGKNIQYF
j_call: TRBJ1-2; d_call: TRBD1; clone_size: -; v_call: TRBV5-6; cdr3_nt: TGTGCCAGCAGCAAGGACCAGGGGGCGTACGGCTACACCTTC; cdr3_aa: CASSKDQGAYGYTF
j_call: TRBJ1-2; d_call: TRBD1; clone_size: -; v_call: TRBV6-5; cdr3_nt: TGTGCCAGCAGTTACGGACAGGGACACTATGGCTACACCTTC; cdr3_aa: CASSYGQGHYGYTF
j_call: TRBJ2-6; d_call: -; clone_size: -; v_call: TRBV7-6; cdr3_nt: TGTGCCAGCAGTCAACAGGCCTCCTCTGGGGCCAACGTCCTGACTTTC; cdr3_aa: CASSQQASSGANVLTF
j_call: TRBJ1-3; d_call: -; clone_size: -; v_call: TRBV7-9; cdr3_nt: TGTGCCAGCAGCCCCCAGACTCGTGGAAACACCATATATTTT; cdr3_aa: CASSPQTRGNTIYF
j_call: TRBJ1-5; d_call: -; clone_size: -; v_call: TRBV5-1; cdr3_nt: TGCGCCAGCAGCCCGGAAGCGGGCAATCAGCCCCAGCATTTT; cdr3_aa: CASSPEAGNQPQHF
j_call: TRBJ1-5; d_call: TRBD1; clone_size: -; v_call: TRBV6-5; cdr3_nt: TGTGCCAGCAGGATGACAGGGGGCTTCAATCAGCCCCAGCATTTT; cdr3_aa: CASRMTGGFNQPQHF
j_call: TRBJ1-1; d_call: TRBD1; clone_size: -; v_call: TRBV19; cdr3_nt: TGTGCCAGTAGTCCGGGGGACAGGGAAATTTTAAATGAAGCTTTCTTT; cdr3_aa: CASSPGDREILNEAFF
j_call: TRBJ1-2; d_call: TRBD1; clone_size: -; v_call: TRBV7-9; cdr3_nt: TGTGCCAGCAGCTCTCCATATTTGACAGGGGAGGCAGGCTACACCTTC; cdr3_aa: CASSSPYLTGEAGYTF
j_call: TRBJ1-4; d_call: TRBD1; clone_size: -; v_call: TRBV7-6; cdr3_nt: TGTGCCAGCAGCTTAGTGATAATAGGACAGGGATTGGAAAAACTGTTTTTT; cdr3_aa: CASSLVIIGQGLEKLFF
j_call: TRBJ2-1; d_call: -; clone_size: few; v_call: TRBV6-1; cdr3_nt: TGTGCCAGCAGTGAGTCCAGGGTCCTATCCAATGAGCAGTTCTTC; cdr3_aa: CASSESRVLSNEQFF
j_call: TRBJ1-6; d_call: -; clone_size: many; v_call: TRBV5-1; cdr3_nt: TGCGCCAGCAGCTTGGAACAGAGCTCACCCCTCCACTTT; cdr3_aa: CASSLEQSSPLHF
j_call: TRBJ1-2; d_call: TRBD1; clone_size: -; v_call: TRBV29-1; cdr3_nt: TGCAGCGTTCGGGACAGGGGGGATGACTATGGCTACACCTTC; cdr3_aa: CSVRDRGDDYGYTF
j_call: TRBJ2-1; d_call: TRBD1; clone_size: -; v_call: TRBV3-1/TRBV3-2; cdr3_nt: TGTGCCAGCAGCCTCCCAGGGGTCAGGGGGCAGGCCAATGAGCAGTTCTTC; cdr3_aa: CASSLPGVRGQANEQFF